Each of the 20 T cell receptor beta chains below was sequenced from the same sample in a study of blood T cells in healthy people across ages. Together with a sample-barcoded 5' primer, a J-beta primer mix was included in a second PCR lasting about 7 to 12 cycles. TCRdb reanalysed the 5' RACE reads using MiXCR and keeps one entry per CDR3 protein. The repertoire holds about 780,000 distinct CDR3 sequences, with 46% as singletons. Specimen: blood. The receptors come from a man older than 75 in good health.

The chain links TRBV5-1 to TRBJ2-1, with D possibly TRBD1 on 6 matching bases. CDR1 and CDR2 from the germline V gene are SGHRS and YFSETQ. The length of the CDR3 is 15 residues. The V and J ends lost 3 bases and 6 bases respectively, with 16 bases between them. The CDR3 bases are TGCGCCAGCAGCTCTTCTAGGGGGTCCGGCAATGAGCAGTTCTTC. Amino acid sequence: CASSSSRGSGNEQFF.

In nucleotides, the CDR3 is TGCAGTGGCTCAATTGGACAGGAAAACTCCTACGAGCAGTACTTC. It yields the protein CSGSIGQENSYEQYF. V and J are TRBV20-1 and TRBJ2-7; 7 positions match TRBD1. Germline lookup yields CDR1 DFQATT and CDR2 SNEGSKA (reference sequence). With V trimmed by 7 bases and J by 0 bases, 12 bases remained unmatched. The CDR3 length is 15 residues.

The V and J genes are TRBV4-1 and TRBJ2-1, with D uncertain. This CDR3 spans 14 amino acids. Germline V gene data show CDR1 as MGHRA and CDR2 as YSYEKL. Between the trimmed V and J ends, which lost 0 bases and 5 bases, there was a span of 8 bases. The CDR3 here is CASSQDLLNNEQFF. The CDR3 bases are TGCGCCAGCAGCCAAGACCTACTAAACAATGAGCAGTTCTTC.

J is TRBJ2-1 and V is TRBV5-5; weak D call: TRBD2 (5 bases). V was trimmed by 4 bases and J by 9 bases, leaving 20 bases between them. The CDR3 loop spans 15 amino acids. Germline V lookup: CDR1 SGHKS, CDR2 YYEKEE (reference sequence). The CDR3 bases are TGTGCCAGCAGCGCCGATGGAGCAAGGACTTTTGAGCAGTTCTTC. Protein sequence: CASSADGARTFEQFF.

The CDR3 DNA reads TGTGCCAGCACGGGCTCTAGGAACACCGGGGAGCTGTTTTTT. This translates into CASTGSRNTGELFF. This chain joins TRBV12-3 or TRBV12-4 and TRBJ2-2; D is ambiguous. V lost 7 bases and J 1 base, leaving 10 bases between the germline ends. This CDR3 contains 14 residues.

The chain joins TRBV20-1 to TRBJ2-1, with no clear D. The germline V gene has CDR1 DFQATT and CDR2 SNEGSKA (reference sequence). Trimming left V 4 bases short and J 3 bases short, with 13 bases between. The CDR3 is made up of 14 amino acids. The CDR3: CSANLRDFYNEQFF. CDR3 in DNA: TGCAGTGCTAATTTGCGAGACTTCTACAATGAGCAGTTCTTC.

This clonotype was observed a few times. This chain connects TRBV7-2 to TRBJ2-7; TRBD2 matches 16 bases. Germline V gene data show CDR1 as SGHTA and CDR2 as FQGNSA. V shed 4 bases, J shed 6 bases, and the junction held 3 bases outside the gene matches. The CDR3 has 15 residues. CDR3: CASSSGTSGRAEQYF. In DNA, the CDR3 is TGTGCCAGCAGCTCTGGGACTAGCGGGAGGGCCGAGCAGTACTTC.

The chain combines TRBV15 with TRBJ2-4; TRBD2 matches at 10 bases. The last part of the DNA fits TRBJ2-7 better; the J call may be wrong. CDR1 is LNHNV and CDR2 is YYDKDF in the germline V gene (reference sequence). There are 17 residues in the CDR3. CDR3 sequence (DNA): TGTGCCACCAGCAGAGATAAGGGGACTAGCGCGGCCTCCGAGCAGTACTTC. It codes for CATSRDKGTSAASEQYF.

The genes are TRBV5-1 and TRBJ2-5, with 10 nucleotides matching TRBD2. CDR1 and CDR2 (germline): SGHRS, YFSETQ. This CDR3 comprises 16 residues. Trimming cost V 0 bases and J 4 bases; bases outside gene matches: 6. This CDR3 reads CASSLVLAGGGETQYF. The CDR3 DNA reads TGCGCCAGCAGCTTGGTTTTAGCGGGAGGAGGAGAGACCCAGTACTTC. Supplemented by reference TRBV5-1 and TRBJ2-5, the full variable domain reads KAGVTQTPRYLIKTRGQQVTLSCSPISGHRSVSWYQQTPGQGLQFLFEYFSETQRNKGNFPGRFSGRQFSNSRSEMNVSTLELGDSALYLCASSLVLAGGGETQYFGPGTRLLVL.

This clonotype was found a few times. The chain employs TRBV5-1 and TRBJ2-6; D gene uncertain. This CDR3 has 17 amino acids. Per germline, CDR1 SGHRS and CDR2 YFSETQ. V lost 0 bases, J lost 0 bases, and 10 bases lay in between. The CDR3 bases are TGCGCCAGCAGCTTGGAAGGTCCAGTCTCTGGGGCCAACGTCCTGACTTTC. It encodes CASSLEGPVSGANVLTF.

This clonotype was counted between two and nine times. The chain employs TRBV27 and TRBJ2-5; TRBD1 is a possible D gene (6 bases). The CDR3 loop spans 16 amino acids. Germline V CDR1 and CDR2: MNHEY, SMNVEV (reference sequence). V lost 0 bases and J 2 bases, leaving 13 bases between the germline ends. CDR3: CASSLSFPGQQETQYF. Here the CDR3 DNA reads TGTGCCAGCAGTTTATCCTTTCCGGGACAACAAGAGACCCAGTACTTC.

This clonotype was detected ten times or more. V is TRBV10-3 and J is TRBJ2-1; 7 bases map to TRBD2. The V gene end was trimmed by 6 bases and the J gene end by 7 bases; junction bases not matched to a gene: 9. Germline CDR1 is ENHRY and CDR2 is SYGVKD. The length of the CDR3 is 14 residues. The CDR3 bases are TGTGCCATCAGAGGGGACTATAAGATTAATGAGCAGTTCTTC. This codes for CAIRGDYKINEQFF.

The J gene is TRBJ1-2, the V gene TRBV6-5; D may be TRBD1 (6 bases). V was clipped by 7 bases and J by 4 bases, with 13 bases between them. The CDR3 loop spans 13 amino acids. Looked up from germline, CDR1 is MNHEY and CDR2 is SVGAGI. This chain's CDR3 is CASTPGQSYGYTF. In DNA, the CDR3 is TGTGCCAGCACTCCAGGACAGTCCTATGGCTACACCTTC.

In its sample, this clonotype was seen once. This chain links TRBV7-6 with TRBJ2-7, with TRBD2 matching over 7 bases. Trimming cost V 1 base and J 7 bases; bases outside gene matches: 7. CDR1 is SGHVS, CDR2 FNYEAQ, per germline. This CDR3 contains 14 residues. The CDR3 loop is CASSLVLSGLEQYF. The CDR3 DNA is TGTGCCAGCAGCTTAGTTCTTTCGGGACTAGAGCAGTACTTC.

This chain connects TRBV12-3 or TRBV12-4 to TRBJ2-1; TRBD2 agrees at 10 bases. This CDR3 is built from 14 residues. J lost 12 bases, V lost 4 bases, and 9 bases had no gene match. The CDR3 DNA reads TGTGCCAGCAGTTCCCTAGCGGGAGTTTATGTGCAGTTCTTC. Protein: CASSSLAGVYVQFF.

Points on this clonotype: This sequence may be a read error, since a much larger clone differs from it by one base. The V gene is TRBV12-3 or TRBV12-4, the J gene TRBJ2-1; D is undetermined. V was cut by 1 base and J by 10 bases, with 11 bases left in between. CDR3 length: 13 residues. CDR3 coding DNA: TGTGCCAGCAGTTTAGACCACCAAGACGAGCAGTTCTTC. Translated, it gives CASSLDHQDEQFF.

The chain combines TRBV12-3 or TRBV12-4 with TRBJ1-2; D not resolved. The V end was cut by 1 base, the J end by 7 bases, with 10 bases between. The CDR3 totals 13 residues. The CDR3 spells CASSLEGSVGYTF. The CDR3 DNA sequence: TGTGCCAGCAGTTTAGAGGGATCGGTTGGCTACACCTTC.

This clonotype was seen only a few times. The chain joins TRBV24-1 to TRBJ2-3; D is perhaps TRBD2 (5 bases). The CDR3 consists of 13 residues. Germline V gives CDR1 KGHDR, CDR2 SFDVKD. Trimming took 4 bases from V and 9 from J, leaving 13 bases between them. The CDR3 is CATSDLTGLTQYF. The CDR3 bases are TGTGCCACCAGTGACCTAACGGGGTTAACGCAGTATTTT.

This clonotype was observed a few times. This sequence joins TRBV20-1 and TRBJ2-4, with 7 nucleotides matching TRBD2. Germline V gene lookup returns CDR1 DFQATT and CDR2 SNEGSKA (reference sequence). V was clipped by 4 bases and J by 6 bases; unmatched bases: 9. The CDR3 runs to 14 residues. The CDR3 reads CSANFGGSGNIQYF. DNA of the CDR3: TGCAGTGCTAATTTCGGGGGGAGTGGAAACATTCAGTACTTC.

The genes are TRBV4-2 and TRBJ1-2; D is undetermined. The germline gives CDR1 LGHNA, CDR2 YNFKEQ. The CDR3 totals 14 residues. Trimming pared 4 bases from V and 1 base from J, leaving 10 bases between. The CDR3 region is CASSLSEVNYGYTF. The CDR3 DNA sequence: TGTGCCAGCAGCCTATCGGAGGTTAACTATGGCTACACCTTC.